This T cell receptor beta chain emerged from a study of blood T cell repertoires in COVID-19. Study-wide background: The United States, Italy and Spain were the sources of the acute and convalescent COVID-19 samples. From T cells, B-cell-depleted T cells, or PBMCs came the material, which was cDNA or gDNA.

The CDR3 has 14 amino acids. Germline V CDR1 and CDR2: SNHLY, FYNNEI. Trimming at V came to 4 bases and at J to 4 bases, leaving 6 bases not matched to a gene. Seattle's enrolled individuals joined amid active infection and were then monitored longitudinally. Per the original methods: Amplification of reference gene primers provided the estimated nucleated cell counts. Some clones are missing from TCRdb's copy, which holds only in-frame ones; the method was immunoSEQ multiplex PCR. That table supplies the V and J calls and clone size; D and trimming were determined from the DNA. The sample gives approximately 500,000 clones, approximately 92% of which show up once; around 0.92% is in the top ten. This clone occurred once.

The TCR sequence derives from a young man with COVID-19, enrolled during active disease. The V gene is TRBV2, the J gene TRBJ2-7; 8 nucleotides match TRBD2. Sequenced: peripheral blood. The CDR3 nucleotides read TGTGCCAGCAGTGTAAACAGCGGGAGTTACGAGCAGTACTTC. It yields the protein CASSVNSGSYEQYF.